One and the same sample provided the 22 T cell receptor beta chains below, sequenced in a study of blood T cell repertoires in COVID-19. Sequenced by immunoSEQ multiplex PCR; TCRdb stores in-frame clones only, minus some. This table has 70,000 to 95,000 clones, 80% appearing once. Source material: peripheral blood. All receptors come from a human donor in a cohort sampled during active COVID-19.

This chain connects TRBV28 to TRBJ2-3; perhaps TRBD2 as D (6 bases). CDR3 size: 14 residues. The germline CDR1 and CDR2 sequences are MDHEN and SYDVKM. V dropped 6 bases and J dropped 2 bases, with 12 bases sitting between them. The CDR3 DNA is TGTGCCAGCAGGGGACGGGACTTCACAGATACGCAGTATTTT. Amino acids: CASRGRDFTDTQYF.

This clone was seen a handful of times. The chain has TRBV5-1 and TRBJ2-3, with 13 bases aligning to TRBD2. Germline V lookup: CDR1 SGHRS, CDR2 YFSETQ. V was pared by 3 bases and J by 3 bases, with 16 bases of the junction left unmatched. The length of the CDR3 is 20 residues. Written as DNA, the CDR3 is TGCGCCAGCAGCTGGGGAGGACTAGCGGGAGTGACGGCCGGTACAGATACGCAGTATTTT. Amino acid sequence: CASSWGGLAGVTAGTDTQYF.

This clone was observed a single time. The chain carries TRBV14 and TRBJ2-1; 7 nucleotides match TRBD1. This CDR3 has 12 amino acids. V shed 5 bases, J shed 8 bases, and the junction held 3 bases outside the gene matches. CDR1 and CDR2 from the germline V gene are SGHDN and FVKESK. This chain's CDR3 is CASSGQVYEQFF. The CDR3 coding sequence is TGTGCCAGCAGCGGACAGGTATATGAGCAGTTCTTC.

CDR3 in amino acids: CASSLRTGKETQYF. The CDR3 DNA reads TGTGCCAGCAGCCTACGGACAGGGAAAGAGACCCAGTACTTC. The rearrangement links TRBV5-6 to TRBJ2-5; 8 bases map to TRBD1. V lost 4 bases, J lost 3 bases, and 5 bases stayed unmatched. In germline, CDR1 is SGHDT, CDR2 YYEEEE. This CDR3 is built from 14 residues.

The table lists this clone with a few counts. The chain joins TRBV18 to TRBJ2-7, with D possibly matching TRBD1 (6 bases). V was trimmed by 4 bases and J by 3 bases, leaving 10 bases between them. The CDR3 extends over 13 amino acids. Germline V gene data show CDR1 as KGHSH and CDR2 as LQKENI. The CDR3 coding sequence is TGTGCCAGCTCACTTCAGACAGGCTACGAGCAGTACTTC. It is translated as CASSLQTGYEQYF.

This rearrangement joins TRBV24-1 to TRBJ1-5, with D unresolved. Germline-derived CDR1 and CDR2 are KGHDR and SFDVKD. The CDR3 loop spans 13 amino acids. The V and J ends lost 3 bases and 5 bases respectively, with 7 bases between them. CDR3 coding DNA: TGTGCCACCAGTGATGAACGGGATCAGCCCCAGCATTTT. Its protein is CATSDERDQPQHF.

This CDR3 reads CASSSDGLRNTEAFF. Written as DNA, the CDR3 is TGCGCCAGCAGTTCCGACGGGTTGCGGAACACTGAAGCTTTCTTT. The chain joins TRBV5-1 to TRBJ1-1, with unresolved D. CDR3 length: 15 amino acids. The germline gives CDR1 SGHRS, CDR2 YFSETQ. Between the trimmed V and J ends, which lost 5 bases and 1 base, there was a span of 15 bases. The whole variable domain, remainder taken from reference TRBV5-1 and TRBJ1-1, is KAGVTQTPRYLIKTRGQQVTLSCSPISGHRSVSWYQQTPGQGLQFLFEYFSETQRNKGNFPGRFSGRQFSNSRSEMNVSTLELGDSALYLCASSSDGLRNTEAFFGQGTRLTVV.

This clone appeared once. The genes are TRBV6-2 or TRBV6-3 and TRBJ2-5, with 7 bases lining up with TRBD2. The ends lost 5 bases at V and 0 bases at J; junction bases unmatched: 6. This CDR3 has 15 amino acids. Germline V lookup: CDR1 MNHEY, CDR2 SVGEGT. The CDR3 DNA reads as TGTGCCAGCAGTCCCGGGGGGTTTTACCAAGAGACCCAGTACTTC. Translating gives CASSPGGFYQETQYF.

The genes are TRBV6-6 and TRBJ1-5, with D possibly matching TRBD1 (6 bases). CDR3 length equals 14 residues. The germline V gene encodes CDR1 MNHNY and CDR2 SVGAGI (reference sequence). The V end lost 5 bases, the J end lost 1 base, and 9 bases lay between the germline ends. The CDR3 coding sequence is TGTGCCAGCAGTGGGCAGGGGAGCAATCAGCCCCAGCATTTT. It encodes CASSGQGSNQPQHF.

DNA of the CDR3: TGTGCTAGTGGTGGGACAGCTGATAATTCACCCCTCCACTTT. Translated: CASGGTADNSPLHF. The chain employs TRBV12-5 and TRBJ1-6; 7 bases are shared with TRBD1. With V trimmed by 5 bases and J by 5 bases, 3 bases remained unmatched. CDR3 length equals 14 residues. Germline CDR1 is LGHNT and CDR2 is FRNRAP. The whole variable domain, filled in from reference TRBV12-5 and TRBJ1-6, reads DARVTQTPRHKVTEMGQEVTMRCQPILGHNTVFWYRQTMMQGLELLAYFRNRAPLDDSGMPKDRFSAEMPDATLATLKIQPSEPRDSAVYFCASGGTADNSPLHFGNGTRLTVT.

The rearrangement joins TRBV15 to TRBJ1-5; TRBD1 might be the D (6 bases). The ends were cut back, 6 bases at V and 5 bases at J, with 20 bases in the middle. Germline-derived CDR1 and CDR2 are LNHNV and YYDKDF (reference sequence). The length of the CDR3 is 16 residues. The CDR3 DNA follows: TGTGCCACCAGTGAACCCACAGGGTTCCTGGATCAGCCCCAGCATTTT. Translation gives CATSEPTGFLDQPQHF.

This chain connects TRBV5-8 to TRBJ2-3; D possibly corresponds to TRBD2 (7 bases). The CDR3 runs 14 residues. Trimming left V 6 bases short and J 3 bases short, with 14 bases between. Germline V gene lookup returns CDR1 SGHTS and CDR2 YDEGEE. CDR3 sequence: CASTKGGWTDTQYF. Here the CDR3 DNA reads TGTGCCAGCACAAAGGGGGGGTGGACAGATACGCAGTATTTT. The full variable domain, completed using reference TRBV5-8 and TRBJ2-3, is EAGVTQSPTHLIKTRGQQATLRCSPISGHTSVYWYQQALGLGLQFLLWYDEGEERNRGNFPPRFSGRQFPNYSSELNVNALELEDSALYLCASTKGGWTDTQYFGPGTRLTVL.

CDR3 region: CAWSVRGSEAFF. The CDR3 region has the DNA TGTGCCTGGAGTGTTAGGGGATCTGAAGCTTTCTTT. This chain links TRBV30 with TRBJ1-1, with D maybe TRBD1 (5 bases). Germline CDR1 and CDR2: GTSNPN and SVGIG (reference sequence). This CDR3 is built from 12 residues. Trimming shortened V by 0 bases and J by 6 bases, and 8 bases separated the two germline ends.

The DNA of the CDR3 is TGTGCCAGCAGCTTCGGACTAGCGGGGCCGAACACCGGGGAGCTGTTTTTT. Amino acids: CASSFGLAGPNTGELFF. This chain joins TRBV3-1 (or the pseudogene TRBV3-2) and TRBJ2-2; TRBD2 aligns across 12 bases. Germline CDR1 reads LGHDT; CDR2 reads YNNKEL (reference sequence). Trimming cost V 5 bases and J 0 bases; bases outside gene matches: 4. The CDR3 is 17 amino acids.

This clone was found a few times. The genes are TRBV2 and TRBJ2-1, with D perhaps matching TRBD1 (5 bases). The CDR3 consists of 13 residues. CDR1 and CDR2 from the germline V gene are SNHLY and FYNNEI. Trimming removed 11 bases at V and 0 bases at J, with 11 bases between. The CDR3 DNA reads as TGTGCCGCTAGGGGTGACTCCTACAATGAGCAGTTCTTC. It specifies CAARGDSYNEQFF.

This rearrangement joins TRBV6-5 to TRBJ1-1; 7 nucleotides align to TRBD1. Germline CDR1 is MNHEY and CDR2 is SVGAGI. CDR3 size: 15 residues. The V segment lost 7 bases and the J segment 4 bases; nucleotides outside the gene matches: 12. CDR3 protein: CASTKGGAGGTEAFF. Written as DNA, the CDR3 is TGTGCCAGCACAAAAGGAGGGGCAGGGGGCACTGAAGCTTTCTTT.

The V gene is TRBV7-2, the J gene TRBJ2-7; 10 bases align to TRBD2. The germline gives CDR1 SGHTA, CDR2 FQGNSA. V trimming: 3 bases; J trimming: 4 bases; junction bases outside the gene matches: 6. This CDR3 comprises 15 residues. Written as DNA, the CDR3 is TGTGCCAGCAGCTTCGGACTAGCGGTAGGGTACGAGCAGTACTTC. Translated, it gives CASSFGLAVGYEQYF. The full variable domain, rest sourced from reference TRBV7-2 and TRBJ2-7, is GAGVSQSPSNKVTEKGKDVELRCDPISGHTALYWYRQSLGQGLEFLIYFQGNSAPDKSGLPSDRFSAERTGGSVSTLTIQRTQQEDSAVYLCASSFGLAVGYEQYFGPGTRLTVT.

Only a few counts were recorded for this clone. The CDR3 protein is CATREEFSADTQYF. The CDR3 DNA follows: TGTGCCACCAGGGAAGAGTTCAGCGCAGATACGCAGTATTTT. This chain joins TRBV6-4 and TRBJ2-3; perhaps TRBD1 as D (5 bases). Trimming cost V 10 bases and J 4 bases, with 18 bases left between them. Germline V CDR1 and CDR2: MRHNA, SNTAGT. The CDR3 loop spans 14 amino acids.

The rearrangement uses TRBV6-5 and TRBJ1-6; D is ambiguous. The ends were cut back, 0 bases at V and 7 bases at J, with 10 bases in the middle. CDR3 size: 15 residues. Germline values: CDR1 MNHEY, CDR2 SVGAGI. The CDR3 loop is CASSYSRGLNSPLHF. The CDR3 region has the DNA TGTGCCAGCAGTTACTCGCGAGGGTTGAATTCACCCCTCCACTTT.

The table lists this clone with a few counts. The chain combines TRBV6-5 with TRBJ2-7, with D possibly matching TRBD1 (8 bases). The CDR3 has 16 residues. Trimming took 2 bases from V and 4 from J, leaving 18 bases between them. CDR1 is MNHEY, CDR2 SVGAGI, per germline. Written as DNA, the CDR3 is TGTGCCAGCAGTTACCCCACTGGACAGGGAGGGTACGAGCAGTACTTC. Amino acid sequence: CASSYPTGQGGYEQYF.

The chain uses TRBV6-5 and TRBJ2-5, with 13 bases lining up with TRBD2. Trimming at V came to 6 bases and at J to 4 bases, leaving 5 bases not matched to a gene. This CDR3 is 15 amino acids long. The germline CDR1 and CDR2 sequences are MNHEY and SVGAGI. The DNA for the CDR3 is TGTGCCAGCAGGAGGACTAGCGGGAGTGGAGAGACCCAGTACTTC. Translating gives CASRRTSGSGETQYF.

This clone has just one count. J is TRBJ1-2 and V is TRBV13; TRBD1 matches at 8 bases. Germline V gene lookup returns CDR1 PRHDT and CDR2 FYEKMQ (reference sequence). This CDR3 has 15 amino acids. After removal of 5 bases from V and 4 bases from J, the junction contained 9 bases not matched to a gene. CDR3 in DNA: TGTGCCAGCAGCCCTCGGGGTCAGGGGGCCTATGGCTACACCTTC. Translating it yields CASSPRGQGAYGYTF.